These T cell receptor beta chains were read from a single sample in a study of blood T cell repertoires in COVID-19. Clones were read by immunoSEQ multiplex PCR, and TCRdb kept only the in-frame ones, dropping some. The sample consists of some 250,000 clones, 65% to 85% of them appearing once. The specimen was peripheral blood. The receptors shown here come from a man aged 35 to 55 with active or convalescent COVID-19. CDR3s include the opening cysteine and the closing phenylalanine or tryptophan. The D gene is left open where the match is weak. Only some rows state a clone size, as once, few, many or a class for expanded clones.

>TRBD1|TRBV14|TRBJ1-6|.
TGTGCCAGCAGCCACTCCCAATGGGTCGGACAGGGGAATTCACCCCTCCACTTT
CASSHSQWVGQGNSPLHF
>.|TRBV21-1|TRBJ2-3|once
TGTGCCAGCAGCAAACCCCGAAGCGGGAGAGCAAATACGCAGTATTTT
CASSKPRSGRANTQYF
>.|TRBV3-1/TRBV3-2|TRBJ2-1|.
TGTGCCAGCAGCCAGTTAAATGAGCAGTTCTTC
CASSQLNEQFF
>.|TRBV7-8|TRBJ2-7|.
TGTGCCAGCAGCCAGACAGGCACCTACGAGCAGTACTTC
CASSQTGTYEQYF
>TRBD1|TRBV19|TRBJ2-7|.
TGTGCCAGTAGTGGACGGCAGGGGGTCCTCTACGAGCAGTACTTC
CASSGRQGVLYEQYF
>TRBD1|TRBV7-9|TRBJ2-6|.
TGTGCCAGCAGCCCCCGGCCCGTGACAGGGTTTTACGTCCTGACTTTC
CASSPRPVTGFYVLTF
>TRBD1|TRBV15|TRBJ1-3|few
TGTGCCACCAGCAGAGGGGGGACAGGGAGTAACACCATATATTTT
CATSRGGTGSNTIYF
>TRBD1|TRBV3-1/TRBV3-2|TRBJ1-2|.
TGTGCCAGCAGCCATGGGGACAGGTCTAACTATGGCTACACCTTC
CASSHGDRSNYGYTF
>.|TRBV5-1|TRBJ2-5|.
TGCGCCAGCAGTTCACAGGGCTCAGAGACCCAGTACTTC
CASSSQGSETQYF
>.|TRBV29-1|TRBJ1-3|once
TGCAGCGTTGGTTCGGGGACTGGAAACACCATATATTTT
CSVGSGTGNTIYF
>.|TRBV7-9|TRBJ1-4|.
TGTGCCAGCAGCACCACTGGAGCGGCAGCAACTAATGAAAAACTGTTTTTT
CASSTTGAAATNEKLFF
>.|TRBV18|TRBJ1-1|.
TGTGCCAGCTCACCAAACAGGGCAGGGGTGAACACTGAAGCTTTCTTT
CASSPNRAGVNTEAFF
>TRBD1|TRBV24-1|TRBJ1-2|.
TGTGCCACCAGTGACTCCCCAGGACAGGGCTATGGCTACACCTTC
CATSDSPGQGYGYTF
>TRBD1|TRBV29-1|TRBJ2-1|few
TGCAGCGTTCGGACAGGGGGCAGGGGCTCCTACAATGAGCAGTTCTTC
CSVRTGGRGSYNEQFF
>TRBD1|TRBV4-1|TRBJ1-1|.
TGCGCCAGCAGCGAAACAGGGGGCGCGGCCCTGAACACTGAAGCTTTCTTT
CASSETGGAALNTEAFF
>.|TRBV7-2|TRBJ2-2|.
TGTGCCAGCAGCCCTCTCAGGGGGAACACCGGGGAGCTGTTTTTT
CASSPLRGNTGELFF
>TRBD1|TRBV5-1|TRBJ2-7|.
TGCGCCAGCAGCGCCGAACCCGGGACAGGGTCCTACGAGCAGTACTTC
CASSAEPGTGSYEQYF
>.|TRBV5-6|TRBJ1-1|.
TGTGCCAGCAGCTTAATAGTGAACACTGAAGCTTTCTTT
CASSLIVNTEAFF
>TRBD2|TRBV30|TRBJ2-7|.
TGTGCCTGGAGCTTAGCGGGAGGCGAGCAGTACTTC
CAWSLAGGEQYF
>TRBD2|TRBV29-1|TRBJ2-3|once
TGCAGCGTAGGGACTAGCGGGAGCGGCACAGATACGCAGTATTTT
CSVGTSGSGTDTQYF
>TRBD1|TRBV27|TRBJ1-5|.
TGTGCCAGCAGTCCCGGGACAGGGACTCTTAGCAATCAGCCCCAGCATTTT
CASSPGTGTLSNQPQHF
>TRBD1|TRBV5-8|TRBJ1-2|.
TGTGCCAGCAGCCTACCGGGACAGGGGGGCTATGGCTACACCTTC
CASSLPGQGGYGYTF
>.|TRBV2|TRBJ2-7|.
TGTGCCAGCACTAATGGGGTCTACAGGGCATCCGACGAGCAGTACTTC
CASTNGVYRASDEQYF
>.|TRBV19|TRBJ1-6|.
TGTGCCAGTAGTATTGGTTACGCGGGGGGATTTCCACCCCTCCACTTT
CASSIGYAGGFPPLHF
>TRBD2|TRBV19|TRBJ2-7|.
TGTGCTTCAAGGGCTAGCGGGTACTCCTACGAGCAGTACTTC
CASRASGYSYEQYF
>TRBD1|TRBV30|TRBJ1-1|.
TGTGCCTGGGACCGGGACAGGGGATACACTGAAGCTTTCTTT
CAWDRDRGYTEAFF
>TRBD2|TRBV11-3|TRBJ2-1|.
TGTGCCAGCAGCTTAGATCAGCGGGGGGGTTACAATGAGCAGTTCTTC
CASSLDQRGGYNEQFF
>.|TRBV28|TRBJ1-3|once
TGTGCCAGCCGCCCACAGGGAGCAGGAAACACCATATATTTT
CASRPQGAGNTIYF
>.|TRBV7-9|TRBJ2-7|.
TGTGCCAGCAGCTTAGCGGGGGGACAGACCCGCGAGCAGTACTTC
CASSLAGGQTREQYF
>TRBD1|TRBV7-8|TRBJ2-7|.
TGTGCCAGCAGCATCCGGGACAGGGTCTCCTACGAGCAGTACTTC
CASSIRDRVSYEQYF
>.|TRBV19|TRBJ1-3|.
TGTGCCAGTACTCAGACAGCAACCTTCTCTGGAAACACCATATATTTT
CASTQTATFSGNTIYF
>.|TRBV4-3|TRBJ1-1|many
TGCGCCAGCAGCCAAGATGGGGCGGCCGCGGAAGCTTTCTTT
CASSQDGAAAEAFF
>.|TRBV25-1|TRBJ1-6|.
TGTGCCAGCAAGAGGGAGGTCAGGAATTCACCCCTCCACTTT
CASKREVRNSPLHF
>TRBD1|TRBV30|TRBJ1-2|.
TGTGCCTGGAAGGGGACAGGGCAGTATGGCTACACCTTC
CAWKGTGQYGYTF
>TRBD1|TRBV28|TRBJ2-7|.
TGTGCCAGCACCCGGCAGGGGGCGGTCTACGAGCAGTACTTC
CASTRQGAVYEQYF
>.|TRBV19|TRBJ1-2|.
TGTGCCAGTAGTATGACGTCTCGCGGGGGCGCCGTTATAGACTACACCTTC
CASSMTSRGGAVIDYTF
>.|TRBV25-1|TRBJ2-3|.
TGTGCCAGCAGTTCCGAGCCGGGGGACGCAGATACGCAGTATTTT
CASSSEPGDADTQYF
>TRBD1|TRBV5-4|TRBJ2-1|.
TGTGCCAGCAGCCTACCGACAGGGAAGGGCAATGAGCAGTTCTTC
CASSLPTGKGNEQFF
>.|TRBV29-1|TRBJ2-3|.
TGCAGCGTTGAACCCAGCGGCCGCACAGATACGCAGTATTTT
CSVEPSGRTDTQYF
>.|TRBV7-9|TRBJ1-1|once
TGTGCCAGCAGCCGGACTACTGAAGCTTTCTTT
CASSRTTEAFF
>.|TRBV5-5|TRBJ2-3|few
TGTGCCAGCAGCGTAAATACGCAGTATTTT
CASSVNTQYF
>TRBD2|TRBV3-1/TRBV3-2|TRBJ2-1|.
TGTGCCAGCAGCCAAGACTCCGGGACTAGCGGATACAATGAGCAGTTCTTC
CASSQDSGTSGYNEQFF
>.|TRBV7-2|TRBJ1-1|.
TGTGCCAGCAGCTTACAGGAAAACACTGAAGCTTTCTTT
CASSLQENTEAFF
>TRBD1|TRBV30|TRBJ1-6|.
TGTGCCTGGAGGGGACAGGTCTATAATTCACCCCTCCACTTT
CAWRGQVYNSPLHF
>TRBD1|TRBV9|TRBJ1-2|.
TGTGCCAGCAGCGTACAGGGGGCTGGTGGCTACACCTTC
CASSVQGAGGYTF
>.|TRBV2|TRBJ1-2|.
TGTGCCAGCTTAGGGAGTGTCTATGGTGGCTACACCTTC
CASLGSVYGGYTF
>.|TRBV6-6|TRBJ1-1|.
TGTGCCAGCAGTTATGCGGAGGGGAACACTGAAGCTTTCTTT
CASSYAEGNTEAFF
>.|TRBV5-1|TRBJ1-2|few
TGCGCCAGCAGCTTCGGGGAGGCCTATGGCTACACCTTC
CASSFGEAYGYTF
>.|TRBV6-5|TRBJ1-3|.
TGTGCCAGCAGTTACGATGGGGGCGCGACTGGAAACACCATATATTTT
CASSYDGGATGNTIYF
>TRBD1|TRBV14|TRBJ2-7|.
TGTGCCAGCAGCCCGGACAGGAAAGCCTACGAGCAGTACTTC
CASSPDRKAYEQYF
>TRBD1|TRBV24-1|TRBJ2-1|.
TGTGCCACCGGGACAGGGGGCTACAATGAGCAGTTCTTC
CATGTGGYNEQFF
>TRBD1|TRBV6-5|TRBJ2-3|.
TGTGCCAGCAGTTACCGGGGACAGGGGCCTTCTGGTACGCAGTATTTT
CASSYRGQGPSGTQYF
>.|TRBV5-1|TRBJ1-1|.
TGCGCCAGCAGCTTGTCAACCGCGGGGAACACTGAAGCTTTCTTT
CASSLSTAGNTEAFF
>TRBD2|TRBV20-1|TRBJ2-2|.
TGCAGTGCTAGTCCACCCCAGGGGACTAGAGGGACCGGGGAGCTGTTTTTT
CSASPPQGTRGTGELFF
>.|TRBV18|TRBJ2-5|many
TGTGCCAGCTCACCACATCCGAAGACAGGAGAGACCCAGTACTTC
CASSPHPKTGETQYF